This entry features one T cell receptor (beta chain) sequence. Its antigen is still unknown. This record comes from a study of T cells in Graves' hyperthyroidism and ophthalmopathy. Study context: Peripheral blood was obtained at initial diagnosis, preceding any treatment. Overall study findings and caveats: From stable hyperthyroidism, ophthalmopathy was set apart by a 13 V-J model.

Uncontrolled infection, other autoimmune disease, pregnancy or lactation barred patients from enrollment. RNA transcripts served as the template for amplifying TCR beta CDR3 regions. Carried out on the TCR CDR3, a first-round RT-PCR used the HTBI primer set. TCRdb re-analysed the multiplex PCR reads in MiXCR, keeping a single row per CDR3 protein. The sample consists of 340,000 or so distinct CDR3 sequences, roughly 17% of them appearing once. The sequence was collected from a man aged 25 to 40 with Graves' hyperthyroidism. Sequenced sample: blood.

This chain's CDR3 is CAGRLRGNTGELFF. CDR3 sequence (DNA): TGTGCCGGCCGCCTTCGAGGGAACACCGGGGAGCTGTTTTTT. The rearrangement joins TRBV12-3 or TRBV12-4 to TRBJ2-2; D gene uncertain. V was cut by 11 bases and J by 1 base, with 14 bases left in between. The CDR3 runs 14 residues.